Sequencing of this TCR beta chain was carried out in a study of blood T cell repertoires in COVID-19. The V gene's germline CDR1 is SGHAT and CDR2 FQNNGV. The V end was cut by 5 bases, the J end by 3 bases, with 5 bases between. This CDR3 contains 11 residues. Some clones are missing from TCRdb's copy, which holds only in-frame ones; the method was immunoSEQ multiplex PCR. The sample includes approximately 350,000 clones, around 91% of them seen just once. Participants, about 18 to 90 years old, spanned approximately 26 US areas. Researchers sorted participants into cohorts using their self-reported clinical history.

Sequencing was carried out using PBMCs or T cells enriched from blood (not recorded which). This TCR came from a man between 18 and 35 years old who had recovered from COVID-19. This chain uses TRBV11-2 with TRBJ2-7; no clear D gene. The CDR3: CASSAYYEQYF. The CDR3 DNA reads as TGTGCCAGCAGCGCCTACTACGAGCAGTACTTC.